This T cell receptor (beta chain) originates from a study of shared clonotypes between healthy human individuals. V was shortened by 0 bases and J by 10 bases, with 13 bases between the two germline ends. Germline V gene sequence: CDR1 SGHVS, CDR2 FNYEAQ. The CDR3 runs 15 residues. Only in-frame clones appear in the TCRdb table, and some are missing; sequencing was by immunoSEQ multiplex PCR. This table has roughly 2 million clones, 95% appearing once. The chain recombines TRBV7-6 with TRBJ1-6; weak D call: TRBD1 (6 bases). The source material was naive CD4+ T cells sorted from blood. Specified subset: CD45RA+ positively selected. The origin of this receptor is a man aged 18 to 29 in good health. CDR3 sequence reads: CASSLAQGPGSPLHF. The CDR3 nucleotides read TGTGCCAGCAGCTTAGCACAGGGACCAGGGTCACCCCTCCACTTT.